The T cell receptor beta chain under discussion was sequenced for a study of OX40 agonist ivuxolimab in advanced cancers. As for the study in general: Participants, around 80% male, averaged around 64 years of age, ranging from about 23 to 85. One hepatocellular carcinoma and two cutaneous melanoma patients partially responded. General study findings and limits: Among some nonresponders, normalized T-cell clonal expansion was also low.

Regarding this clone: As yet, its antigen is unknown.

TCRdb's table, derived via immunoSEQ multiplex PCR, lists solely in-frame clones and lacks some. The sample records tens of thousands of clones, roughly 85% being singletons. Germline V gene lookup returns CDR1 SGHNT and CDR2 YYREEE (reference sequence). The V and J ends lost 2 bases and 0 bases respectively, with 8 bases between them. This CDR3 region has 14 residues. The sequence was obtained from an adult with an advanced solid tumor such as melanoma, head and neck, liver or kidney cancer. Sequenced material: CD4+ or CD8+ T cells sorted from blood, taken in a trial of the OX40 agonist ivuxolimab. V and J are TRBV5-4 and TRBJ1-1, with D unresolved. In DNA form, the CDR3 reads TGTGCCAGCAGCTTAAGAGAAATGAACACTGAAGCTTTCTTT. Protein: CASSLREMNTEAFF.